Below are 9 T cell receptor beta chains sequenced from a single sample in a study of blood T cell repertoires in COVID-19. Data came from immunoSEQ multiplex PCR; TCRdb stores just in-frame clones and leaves some out. The data show approximately 110,000 clones, 85% to 90% seen once. Input material: peripheral blood. These receptors were collected from an elderly woman with COVID-19, enrolled during active disease.

The J gene is TRBJ1-1, the V gene TRBV13; 8 nucleotides match TRBD1. Unmatched junction bases numbered 7, after V lost 5 bases and J lost 5 bases. Germline V gives CDR1 PRHDT, CDR2 FYEKMQ (reference sequence). The CDR3 is 14 amino acids. The CDR3 reads CASSAAGGGTEAFF. The CDR3 nucleotides are TGTGCCAGCAGCGCAGCAGGGGGCGGAACTGAAGCTTTCTTT.

This rearrangement joins TRBV6-2 or TRBV6-3 to TRBJ2-7; 12 nucleotides agree with TRBD2. The length of the CDR3 is 16 residues. The ends lost 5 bases at V and 6 bases at J; junction bases unmatched: 11. Germline V CDR1 and CDR2: MNHEY, SVGEGT. The CDR3 protein is CASSNHQTSGSSEQYF. DNA for the CDR3: TGTGCCAGCAGTAACCATCAGACTAGCGGGAGTAGCGAGCAGTACTTC.

The gene calls are TRBV6-5 and TRBJ1-2, with 9 bases that match TRBD1. CDR1 and CDR2 from the germline V gene are MNHEY and SVGAGI. CDR3 length: 15 amino acids. V lost 0 bases to trimming and J lost 5 bases; unmatched junction nucleotides: 4. CDR3 in amino acids: CASSYSTGGPYGYTF. CDR3 coding DNA: TGTGCCAGCAGTTACTCGACAGGGGGTCCGTATGGCTACACCTTC.

The chain is built from TRBV5-8 and TRBJ1-2; the match to TRBD1 covers 7 bases. Looked up from germline, CDR1 is SGHTS and CDR2 is YDEGEE. V shed 2 bases and J 4 bases; nucleotides not matched to a gene: 5. The CDR3 contains 14 residues. In nucleotides, the CDR3 is TGTGCCAGCAGCTTTCAACAGGGGCTCTATGGCTACACCTTC. This translates into CASSFQQGLYGYTF.

This clone was found a few times. This chain links TRBV11-2 with TRBJ2-5; D unresolved. Germline V gives CDR1 SGHAT, CDR2 FQNNGV. V was cut by 5 bases and J by 0 bases, with 13 bases left in between. The CDR3 is 15 residues long. CDR3 region: CASSPSTGYQETQYF. For the CDR3, the DNA is TGTGCCAGCAGCCCTTCGACTGGGTACCAAGAGACCCAGTACTTC.

The CDR3 nucleotides are TGTGCCAGCAGTGCCCTCCCAAGTAGGAGGGGAGGGTTCACTGAAGCTTTCTTT. Translation gives CASSALPSRRGGFTEAFF. V is TRBV6-1 and J is TRBJ1-1, with D perhaps matching TRBD1 (5 bases). The germline gives CDR1 MNHNS, CDR2 SASEGT. The CDR3 has 18 residues. V was trimmed by 4 bases and J by 4 bases, leaving 25 bases between them.

The V and J genes are TRBV28 and TRBJ2-1; 12 bases align to TRBD2. There are 14 residues in the CDR3. V was pared by 6 bases and J by 6 bases, with 3 bases of the junction left unmatched. Germline CDR1 and CDR2: MDHEN and SYDVKM. The CDR3 reads CASRALAGGNEQFF. The CDR3 region has the DNA TGTGCCAGCAGGGCACTAGCGGGAGGCAATGAGCAGTTCTTC.

The chain uses TRBV28 and TRBJ2-7; D remains unclear. In germline, CDR1 is MDHEN, CDR2 SYDVKM. V lost 6 bases and J lost 6, with 12 bases in between. The CDR3 runs 12 residues. CDR3 residues: CASRLPSGEQYF. CDR3 coding DNA: TGTGCCAGCAGGCTTCCCTCGGGCGAGCAGTACTTC. Combining the CDR3 with reference TRBV28 and TRBJ2-7 gives the whole variable domain DVKVTQSSRYLVKRTGEKVFLECVQDMDHENMFWYRQDPGLGLRLIYFSYDVKMKEKGDIPEGYSVSREKKERFSLILESASTNQTSMYLCASRLPSGEQYFGPGTRLTVT.

This clone was observed a few times. The chain carries TRBV5-1 and TRBJ2-1, with 11 bases lining up with TRBD2. J gave up 4 bases and V 3 bases, and 6 bases lay outside the gene matches. Germline V gene data show CDR1 as SGHRS and CDR2 as YFSETQ. CDR3 length equals 16 residues. In nucleotides, the CDR3 is TGCGCCAGCAGCTCACATGGGACTAGCGGATACAATGAGCAGTTCTTC. Translation gives CASSSHGTSGYNEQFF. The full variable domain, rest sourced from reference TRBV5-1 and TRBJ2-1, is KAGVTQTPRYLIKTRGQQVTLSCSPISGHRSVSWYQQTPGQGLQFLFEYFSETQRNKGNFPGRFSGRQFSNSRSEMNVSTLELGDSALYLCASSSHGTSGYNEQFFGPGTRLTVL.